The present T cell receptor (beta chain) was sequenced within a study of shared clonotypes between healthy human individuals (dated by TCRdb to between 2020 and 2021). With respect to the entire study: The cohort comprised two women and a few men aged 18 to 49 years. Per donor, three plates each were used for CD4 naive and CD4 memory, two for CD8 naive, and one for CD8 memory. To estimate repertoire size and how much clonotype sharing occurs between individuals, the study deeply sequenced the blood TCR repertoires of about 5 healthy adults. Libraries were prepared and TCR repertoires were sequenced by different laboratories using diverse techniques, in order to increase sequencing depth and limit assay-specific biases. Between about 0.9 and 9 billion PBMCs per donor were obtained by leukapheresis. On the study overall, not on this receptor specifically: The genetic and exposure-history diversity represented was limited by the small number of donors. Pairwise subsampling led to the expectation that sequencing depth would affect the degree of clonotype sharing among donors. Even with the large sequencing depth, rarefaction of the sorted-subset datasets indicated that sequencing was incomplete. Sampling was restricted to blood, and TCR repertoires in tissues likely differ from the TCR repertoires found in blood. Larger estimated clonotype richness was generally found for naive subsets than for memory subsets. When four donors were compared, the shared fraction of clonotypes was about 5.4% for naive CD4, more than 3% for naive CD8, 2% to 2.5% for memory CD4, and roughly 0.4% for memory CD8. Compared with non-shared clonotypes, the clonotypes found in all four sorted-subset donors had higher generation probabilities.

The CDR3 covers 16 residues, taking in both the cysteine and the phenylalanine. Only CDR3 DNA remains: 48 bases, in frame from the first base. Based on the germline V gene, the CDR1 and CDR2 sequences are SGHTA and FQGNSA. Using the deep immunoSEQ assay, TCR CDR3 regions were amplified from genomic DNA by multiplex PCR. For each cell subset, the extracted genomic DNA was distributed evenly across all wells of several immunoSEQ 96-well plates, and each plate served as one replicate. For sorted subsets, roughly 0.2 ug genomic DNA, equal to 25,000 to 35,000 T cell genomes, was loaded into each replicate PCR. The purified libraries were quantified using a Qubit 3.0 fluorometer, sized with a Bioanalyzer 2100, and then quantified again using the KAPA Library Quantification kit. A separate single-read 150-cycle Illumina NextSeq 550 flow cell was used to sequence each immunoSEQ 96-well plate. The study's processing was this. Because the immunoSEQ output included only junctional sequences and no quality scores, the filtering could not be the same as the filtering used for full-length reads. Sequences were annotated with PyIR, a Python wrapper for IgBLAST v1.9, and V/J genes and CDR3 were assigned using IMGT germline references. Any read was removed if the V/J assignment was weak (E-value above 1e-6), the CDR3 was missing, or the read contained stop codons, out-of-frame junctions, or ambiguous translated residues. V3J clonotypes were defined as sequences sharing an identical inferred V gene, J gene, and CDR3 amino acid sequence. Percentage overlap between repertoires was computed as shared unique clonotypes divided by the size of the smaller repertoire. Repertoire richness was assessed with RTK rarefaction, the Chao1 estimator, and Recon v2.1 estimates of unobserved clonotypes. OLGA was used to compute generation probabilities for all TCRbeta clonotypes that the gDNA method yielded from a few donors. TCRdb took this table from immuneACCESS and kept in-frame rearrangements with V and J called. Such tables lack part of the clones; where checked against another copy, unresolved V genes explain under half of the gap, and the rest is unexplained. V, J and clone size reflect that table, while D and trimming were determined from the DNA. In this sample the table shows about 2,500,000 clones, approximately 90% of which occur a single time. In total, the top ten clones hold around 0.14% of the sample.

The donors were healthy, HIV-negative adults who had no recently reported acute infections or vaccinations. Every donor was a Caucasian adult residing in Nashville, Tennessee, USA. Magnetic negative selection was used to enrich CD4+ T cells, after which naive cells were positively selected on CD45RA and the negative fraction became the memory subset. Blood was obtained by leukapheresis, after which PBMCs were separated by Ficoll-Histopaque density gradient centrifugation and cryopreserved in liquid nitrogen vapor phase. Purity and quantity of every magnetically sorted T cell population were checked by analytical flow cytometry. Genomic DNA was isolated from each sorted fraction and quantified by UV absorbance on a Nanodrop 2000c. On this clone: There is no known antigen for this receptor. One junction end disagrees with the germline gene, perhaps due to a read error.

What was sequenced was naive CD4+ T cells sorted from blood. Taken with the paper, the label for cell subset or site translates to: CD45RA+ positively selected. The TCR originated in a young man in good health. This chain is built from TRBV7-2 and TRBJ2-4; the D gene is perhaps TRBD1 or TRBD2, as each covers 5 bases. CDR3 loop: CASSVAPGTIANIQYF. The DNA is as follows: TGTGCCAGCAGCGTAGCACCCGGGACCATAGCGAACATTCAGTACTTC.